This entry lists 6 T cell receptor beta chains sequenced from one sample in a study of read filtering for tumor transcriptome and immune sequencing. This library used about 400 ng RNA and molecular barcoded adaptors spanning alpha/delta and beta/gamma chains. TCRdb used MiXCR to reprocess the reads, holding one entry per CDR3 protein. The repertoire holds about 50,000 distinct CDR3 sequences, roughly 19% seen once, with 15% in the top ten. Material: a population of CD138-negative cells sorted from bone marrow. These TCRs come from a donor at least 40 years old with multiple myeloma.

This clonotype was seen repeatedly, ten times or more. V is TRBV11-2 and J is TRBJ2-5; no reliable D call. The germline V gene has CDR1 SGHAT and CDR2 FQNNGV. Trimming removed 3 bases from V and 1 base from J, with 9 bases in between. The CDR3 loop spans 14 amino acids. The DNA of the CDR3 is TGTGCCAGCAGCTTTGGTCCAGTCCAAGAGACCCAGTACTTC. It codes for CASSFGPVQETQYF. Drawing the rest from reference TRBV11-2 and TRBJ2-5, the complete variable domain is EAGVAQSPRYKIIEKRQSVAFWCNPISGHATLYWYQQILGQGPKLLIQFQNNGVVDDSQLPKDRFSAERLKGVDSTLKIQPAKLEDSAVYLCASSFGPVQETQYFGPGTRLLVL.

This chain joins TRBV12-3 or TRBV12-4 and TRBJ1-1; a weak D match, TRBD1 (5 bases). Trimming took 5 bases from V and 5 from J, leaving 15 bases between them. This CDR3 contains 14 residues. The CDR3 loop reads CASSDRVGGTEAFF. CDR3 nucleotide sequence: TGTGCCAGCAGTGATCGGGTGGGGGGTACTGAAGCTTTCTTT.

In the case of this clonotype: A read error may explain this, as a much larger clone is one base away. The chain employs TRBV12-3 or TRBV12-4 and TRBJ2-2; the D gene could be TRBD1 or TRBD2 (5 bases each). This CDR3 has 15 amino acids. CDR3 loop: CASRSGRTNTGELYF. In nucleotides, the CDR3 is TGTGCCAGCAGGTCGGGACGCACGAACACCGGGGAGCTGTATTTT.

The sample holds many counts of this clonotype. The V gene is TRBV2, the J gene TRBJ2-5; 9 positions match TRBD1. After removal of 6 bases from V and 5 bases from J, the junction contained 10 bases not matched to a gene. The CDR3 contains 15 residues. From germline, CDR1 is SNHLY and CDR2 FYNNEI. As DNA, the CDR3 is TGTGCCAGCAGATTCCGGGACAGGGTTTCTGAGACCCAGTACTTC. It translates to CASRFRDRVSETQYF.

This clonotype was observed many times. The chain is built from TRBV24-1 and TRBJ2-1, with 9 bases aligning to TRBD1. From germline, CDR1 is KGHDR and CDR2 SFDVKD. CDR3 size: 17 residues. The V and J ends lost 4 bases and 1 base, in that order; junction bases with no gene match: 7. The CDR3 nucleotides read TGTGCCACCAGTGACCCTACAGGGGGCTCGTCCTACAATGAGCAGTTCTTC. Translated: CATSDPTGGSSYNEQFF.

Ten or more counts support this clonotype. This sequence joins TRBV7-6 and TRBJ2-2; D tentatively fits TRBD1 or TRBD2 (6 bases each). This CDR3 is 15 amino acids long. With 6 bases removed from V and 6 bases from J, the gap between germline ends came to 17 bases. The germline V gene encodes CDR1 SGHVS and CDR2 FNYEAQ. CDR3 DNA sequence: TGTGCCAGCAGATCCGGTCGAGGGGGGTCCGGGGAGCTGTTTTTT. It translates to CASRSGRGGSGELFF.